A selection of T cell receptor beta chains follows, all from one sample in a study of shared clonotypes between healthy human individuals. Method: immunoSEQ multiplex PCR; TCRdb's copy keeps in-frame clones and lacks some. The repertoire holds about 2.1 million clones, with around 95% as singletons. Sequenced sample: naive CD8+ T cells from PBMCs. Source of these receptors: a man aged 18 to 29 in good health. Some clones in this sample may be carry-over from other donors' samples. The CDR3 runs from the conserved cysteine through the conserved F or W. The order of the fields is J gene, V gene, D gene, clone size, CDR3 protein, CDR3 DNA. A D gene is named only where the DNA matches it firmly. Clone size is given for some rows only: seen once, a few or many times, or a class if the clone is expanded.

j_call: TRBJ2-7
v_call: TRBV15
d_call: -
clone_size: -
cdr3_aa: CATSRWDVAYEQYF
cdr3_nt: TGTGCCACCAGCCGATGGGACGTAGCCTACGAGCAGTACTTC

j_call: TRBJ2-6
v_call: TRBV6-5
d_call: -
clone_size: once
cdr3_aa: CASSYLTSSGANVLTF
cdr3_nt: TGTGCCAGCAGTTACCTTACAAGCTCTGGGGCCAACGTCCTGACTTTC

j_call: TRBJ2-1
v_call: TRBV7-9
d_call: TRBD2
clone_size: -
cdr3_aa: CASSGTSGKSSYNEQFF
cdr3_nt: TGTGCCAGCAGCGGGACTAGCGGGAAGTCGTCCTACAATGAGCAGTTCTTC

j_call: TRBJ1-1
v_call: TRBV7-8
d_call: TRBD1
clone_size: -
cdr3_aa: CASSTHGMGDSEAFF
cdr3_nt: TGTGCCAGCAGCACCCACGGTATGGGGGACAGTGAAGCTTTCTTT

j_call: TRBJ1-3
v_call: TRBV6-1
d_call: TRBD1
clone_size: -
cdr3_aa: CASSGTGYGNTIYF
cdr3_nt: TGTGCCAGCAGTGGGACAGGGTATGGAAACACCATATATTTT

j_call: TRBJ1-1
v_call: TRBV6-5
d_call: TRBD1
clone_size: -
cdr3_aa: CASSLTGGPSTEAFF
cdr3_nt: TGTGCCAGCAGTTTGACAGGGGGACCTAGCACTGAAGCTTTCTTT

j_call: TRBJ2-4
v_call: TRBV5-6
d_call: -
clone_size: -
cdr3_aa: CASSFGQNIQYF
cdr3_nt: TGTGCCAGCAGCTTCGGACAAAACATTCAGTACTTC

j_call: TRBJ2-5
v_call: TRBV7-9
d_call: -
clone_size: -
cdr3_aa: CASSPAYARTDGYVETQYF
cdr3_nt: TGTGCCAGCAGCCCCGCTTATGCCAGGACGGACGGTTATGTGGAGACCCAGTACTTC

j_call: TRBJ1-2
v_call: TRBV29-1
d_call: TRBD1
clone_size: -
cdr3_aa: CSTRQGYGYTF
cdr3_nt: TGCAGCACCCGACAGGGCTATGGCTACACCTTC

j_call: TRBJ2-1
v_call: TRBV14
d_call: TRBD2
clone_size: -
cdr3_aa: CASSPASAQRGEQFF
cdr3_nt: TGTGCCAGCAGCCCCGCCTCGGCGCAGCGGGGAGAGCAGTTCTTC

j_call: TRBJ2-5
v_call: TRBV27
d_call: TRBD1
clone_size: -
cdr3_aa: CASSLGTGNQETQYF
cdr3_nt: TGTGCCAGCAGTTTAGGGACAGGAAACCAAGAGACCCAGTACTTC

j_call: TRBJ2-3
v_call: TRBV11-2
d_call: TRBD1
clone_size: -
cdr3_aa: CASSSRDSYRTDTQYF
cdr3_nt: TGTGCCAGCAGCTCCCGGGACAGCTACCGCACAGATACGCAGTATTTT

j_call: TRBJ1-2
v_call: TRBV7-8
d_call: TRBD1
clone_size: -
cdr3_aa: CASSPPGTDSF
cdr3_nt: TGTGCCAGCAGCCCCCCTGGGACAGATTCCTTC

j_call: TRBJ2-5
v_call: TRBV7-6
d_call: TRBD2
clone_size: -
cdr3_aa: CASSPRGGLAKETQYF
cdr3_nt: TGTGCCAGCAGTCCACGTGGGGGACTAGCGAAAGAGACCCAGTACTTC

j_call: TRBJ2-1
v_call: TRBV14
d_call: TRBD2
clone_size: once
cdr3_aa: CASSHSPAGGFEQFF
cdr3_nt: TGTGCCAGCAGCCACAGCCCAGCGGGAGGGTTTGAGCAGTTCTTC

j_call: TRBJ2-7
v_call: TRBV4-1
d_call: TRBD2
clone_size: -
cdr3_aa: CASSQAGGRSYEQYF
cdr3_nt: TGCGCCAGCAGCCAAGCCGGCGGGAGGTCCTACGAGCAGTACTTC

j_call: TRBJ2-7
v_call: TRBV27
d_call: TRBD1
clone_size: -
cdr3_aa: CASSVRTGRYEQYF
cdr3_nt: TGTGCCAGCAGTGTGAGGACAGGGAGATACGAGCAGTACTTC

j_call: TRBJ1-1
v_call: TRBV29-1
d_call: -
clone_size: few
cdr3_aa: CSVEEWQGAFF
cdr3_nt: TGCAGCGTTGAAGAATGGCAAGGAGCTTTCTTT

j_call: TRBJ2-5
v_call: TRBV5-6
d_call: -
clone_size: -
cdr3_aa: CASSLELETFQETQYF
cdr3_nt: TGTGCCAGCAGCTTGGAGCTAGAGACCTTCCAAGAGACCCAGTACTTC

j_call: TRBJ1-6
v_call: TRBV27
d_call: -
clone_size: -
cdr3_aa: CASSPRTGIYNSPLHF
cdr3_nt: TGTGCCAGCAGCCCGCGGACCGGAATCTATAATTCACCCCTCCACTTT

j_call: TRBJ2-5
v_call: TRBV7-9
d_call: TRBD1
clone_size: -
cdr3_aa: CASSLRQGMEETQYF
cdr3_nt: TGTGCCAGCAGCTTAAGACAGGGTATGGAGGAGACCCAGTACTTC

j_call: TRBJ2-5
v_call: TRBV9
d_call: -
clone_size: -
cdr3_aa: CASSVAGETQYF
cdr3_nt: TGTGCCAGCAGCGTAGCCGGGGAGACCCAGTACTTC

j_call: TRBJ2-7
v_call: TRBV10-2
d_call: -
clone_size: -
cdr3_aa: CASSESFGNYEQYF
cdr3_nt: TGCGCCAGCAGTGAGTCGTTCGGTAACTACGAGCAGTACTTC

j_call: TRBJ2-1
v_call: TRBV11-3
d_call: TRBD2
clone_size: once
cdr3_aa: CASSLKLAGGEQFF
cdr3_nt: TGTGCCAGCAGCTTGAAACTAGCGGGAGGTGAGCAGTTCTTC

j_call: TRBJ1-3
v_call: TRBV4-3
d_call: -
clone_size: -
cdr3_aa: CASSQDYRAGNTIYF
cdr3_nt: TGCGCCAGCAGCCAAGATTACAGGGCTGGAAACACCATATATTTT

j_call: TRBJ2-7
v_call: TRBV7-2
d_call: TRBD1
clone_size: -
cdr3_aa: CASSPPPTGAREQYF
cdr3_nt: TGTGCCAGCAGCCCACCGCCGACAGGGGCCCGCGAGCAGTACTTC

j_call: TRBJ2-1
v_call: TRBV29-1
d_call: -
clone_size: -
cdr3_aa: CSVPTQGPNEQFF
cdr3_nt: TGCAGCGTTCCAACCCAGGGACCGAATGAGCAGTTCTTC

j_call: TRBJ2-2
v_call: TRBV29-1
d_call: -
clone_size: -
cdr3_aa: CSVYWDGPANTGELFF
cdr3_nt: TGCAGCGTGTACTGGGATGGGCCGGCGAACACCGGGGAGCTGTTTTTT

j_call: TRBJ2-1
v_call: TRBV27
d_call: TRBD2
clone_size: -
cdr3_aa: CASSLSLAGRGDEQFF
cdr3_nt: TGTGCCAGCAGTTTATCGCTAGCGGGGAGAGGCGATGAGCAGTTCTTC

j_call: TRBJ2-7
v_call: TRBV19
d_call: -
clone_size: -
cdr3_aa: CASSITGGTTYEQYF
cdr3_nt: TGTGCCAGTAGTATCACTGGCGGGACCACCTACGAGCAGTACTTC

j_call: TRBJ2-1
v_call: TRBV5-1
d_call: -
clone_size: -
cdr3_aa: CASRPGVQNNNEQFF
cdr3_nt: TGCGCCAGCAGACCAGGGGTGCAGAACAACAATGAGCAGTTCTTC

j_call: TRBJ2-4
v_call: TRBV5-1
d_call: TRBD1
clone_size: -
cdr3_aa: CASSSTGANIQYF
cdr3_nt: TGCGCCAGCAGCTCTACAGGGGCAAACATTCAGTACTTC

j_call: TRBJ2-7
v_call: TRBV7-9
d_call: -
clone_size: -
cdr3_aa: CASSFSRGLYEQYF
cdr3_nt: TGTGCCAGCAGCTTTAGCAGGGGATTGTACGAGCAGTACTTC

j_call: TRBJ2-1
v_call: TRBV19
d_call: -
clone_size: -
cdr3_aa: CASSIRGSQHEQFF
cdr3_nt: TGTGCCAGTAGTATTCGAGGGAGTCAGCATGAGCAGTTCTTC

j_call: TRBJ1-5
v_call: TRBV28
d_call: TRBD1
clone_size: -
cdr3_aa: CASRYRGGAQPQHF
cdr3_nt: TGTGCCAGCAGGTACAGGGGGGGGGCTCAGCCCCAGCATTTT

j_call: TRBJ1-2
v_call: TRBV7-9
d_call: -
clone_size: -
cdr3_aa: CASSLPVYGYTF
cdr3_nt: TGTGCCAGCAGCTTACCAGTCTATGGCTACACCTTC

j_call: TRBJ2-7
v_call: TRBV27
d_call: -
clone_size: -
cdr3_aa: CASSLSLPGTSYEQYF
cdr3_nt: TGTGCCAGCAGTTTATCGTTGCCAGGAACCTCCTACGAGCAGTACTTC

j_call: TRBJ2-3
v_call: TRBV4-1
d_call: -
clone_size: -
cdr3_aa: CASSPARGSTDTQYF
cdr3_nt: TGCGCCAGCAGCCCAGCTCGGGGCAGCACAGATACGCAGTATTTT

j_call: TRBJ2-7
v_call: TRBV10-3
d_call: -
clone_size: -
cdr3_aa: CAISEPLRAPEGYEQYF
cdr3_nt: TGTGCCATCAGTGAGCCCCTCCGGGCCCCAGAGGGCTACGAGCAGTACTTC

j_call: TRBJ2-7
v_call: TRBV27
d_call: TRBD2
clone_size: -
cdr3_aa: CASSPLRPGLAGVYEQYF
cdr3_nt: TGTGCCAGCAGTCCCTTACGACCCGGGCTAGCGGGAGTCTACGAGCAGTACTTC

j_call: TRBJ2-2
v_call: TRBV15
d_call: -
clone_size: -
cdr3_aa: CATSKVGSTGELFF
cdr3_nt: TGTGCCACCAGCAAAGTTGGGAGCACCGGGGAGCTGTTTTTT

j_call: TRBJ1-2
v_call: TRBV4-1
d_call: -
clone_size: -
cdr3_aa: CASSQPWVGGSLYGYTF
cdr3_nt: TGCGCCAGCAGCCAACCCTGGGTTGGGGGCTCCCTCTATGGCTACACCTTC